This TCR beta chain was sequenced for a study of blood T cell repertoires in COVID-19. The wider study: The analysed material was cDNA or gDNA that came from T cells, B-cell-depleted T cells, or PBMCs.

In the study's own analysis: Reference gene primer amplification gave nucleated cell count estimates. Measured with immunoSEQ multiplex PCR; TCRdb has only the in-frame clones, and not every one. The V and J calls and the clone size are those of that table, but D and trimming were determined from the DNA. Of some 200,000 clones listed, more than 65% are singletons. The CDR3 consists of 13 residues. CDR1 is KGHDR, CDR2 SFDVKD, per germline. Trimming took off 1 base at V and 6 bases at J, with 8 bases between the two ends. V and J are TRBV24-1 and TRBJ2-5; D not resolved. The TCR sequence derives from a woman between 35 and 50 years old who had recovered from COVID-19. Source material: peripheral blood. The CDR3 DNA sequence: TGTGCCACCAGTGATTTAACTTATCAGACCCAGTACTTC. The encoded protein is CATSDLTYQTQYF.